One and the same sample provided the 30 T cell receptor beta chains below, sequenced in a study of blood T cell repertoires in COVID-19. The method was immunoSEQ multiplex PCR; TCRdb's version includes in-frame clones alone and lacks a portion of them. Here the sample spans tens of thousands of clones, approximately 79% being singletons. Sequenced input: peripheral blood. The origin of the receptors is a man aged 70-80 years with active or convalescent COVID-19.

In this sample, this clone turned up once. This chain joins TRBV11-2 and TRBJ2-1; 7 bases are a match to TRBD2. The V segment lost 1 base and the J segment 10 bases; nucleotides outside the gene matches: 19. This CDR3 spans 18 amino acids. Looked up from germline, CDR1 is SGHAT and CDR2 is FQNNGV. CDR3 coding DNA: TGTGCCAGCAGCTTAGTCGCAGCGGGGACCTGGGGAAGCTGGGAGCAGTTCTTC. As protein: CASSLVAAGTWGSWEQFF.

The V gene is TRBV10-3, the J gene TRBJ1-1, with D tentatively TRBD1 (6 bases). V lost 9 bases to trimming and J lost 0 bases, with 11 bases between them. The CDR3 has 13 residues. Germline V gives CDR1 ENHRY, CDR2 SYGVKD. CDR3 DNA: TGTGCCATTTCAACAGGGTTGAACACTGAAGCTTTCTTT. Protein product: CAISTGLNTEAFF.

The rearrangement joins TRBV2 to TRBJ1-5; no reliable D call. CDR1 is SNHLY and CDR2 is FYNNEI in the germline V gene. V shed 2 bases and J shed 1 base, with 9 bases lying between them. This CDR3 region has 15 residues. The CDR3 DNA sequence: TGTGCCAGCAGTGAAACAGCGGGGAGCAATCAGCCCCAGCATTTT. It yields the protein CASSETAGSNQPQHF.

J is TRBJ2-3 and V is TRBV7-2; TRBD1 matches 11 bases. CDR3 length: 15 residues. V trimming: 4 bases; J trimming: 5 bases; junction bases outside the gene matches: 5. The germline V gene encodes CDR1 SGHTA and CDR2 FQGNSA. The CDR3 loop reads CASSSRDRGVDTQYF. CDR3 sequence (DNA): TGTGCCAGCAGCTCCCGGGACAGGGGGGTAGATACGCAGTATTTT.

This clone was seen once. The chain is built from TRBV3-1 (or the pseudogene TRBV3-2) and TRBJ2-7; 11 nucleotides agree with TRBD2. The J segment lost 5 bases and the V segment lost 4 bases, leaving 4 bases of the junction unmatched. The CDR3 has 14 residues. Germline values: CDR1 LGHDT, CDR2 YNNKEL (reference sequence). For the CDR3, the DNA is TGTGCCAGCAGCCTTTCTAGCGGGGGGAACGAGCAGTACTTC. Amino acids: CASSLSSGGNEQYF.

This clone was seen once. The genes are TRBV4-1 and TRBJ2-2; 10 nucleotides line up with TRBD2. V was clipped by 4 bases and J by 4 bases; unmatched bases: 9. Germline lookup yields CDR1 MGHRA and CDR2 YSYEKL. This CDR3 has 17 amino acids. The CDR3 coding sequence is TGCGCCAGCAGCCTAGGTTTGGGACTAGCGAGCACCGGGGAGCTGTTTTTT. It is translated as CASSLGLGLASTGELFF.

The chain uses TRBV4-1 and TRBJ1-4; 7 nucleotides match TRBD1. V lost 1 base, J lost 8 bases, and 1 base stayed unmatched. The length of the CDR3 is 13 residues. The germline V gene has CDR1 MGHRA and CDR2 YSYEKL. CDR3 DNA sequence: TGCGCCAGCAGCCAAGTCAGGGGGGAAAAACTGTTTTTT. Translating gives CASSQVRGEKLFF.

For the CDR3, the DNA is TGTGCCAGCAGCTTACAGGTCTACAATGAGCAGTTCTTC. This sequence encodes CASSLQVYNEQFF. The chain carries TRBV11-3 and TRBJ2-1; no definite D call. CDR3 length: 13 residues. V was pared by 2 bases and J by 3 bases, with 5 bases between. Germline V gene lookup returns CDR1 SGHNT and CDR2 YENEEA. Combining the CDR3 with reference TRBV11-3 and TRBJ2-1 gives the whole variable domain EAGVVQSPRYKIIEKKQPVAFWCNPISGHNTLYWYLQNLGQGPELLIRYENEEAVDDSQLPKDRFSAERLKGVDSTLKIQPAELGDSAVYLCASSLQVYNEQFFGPGTRLTVL.

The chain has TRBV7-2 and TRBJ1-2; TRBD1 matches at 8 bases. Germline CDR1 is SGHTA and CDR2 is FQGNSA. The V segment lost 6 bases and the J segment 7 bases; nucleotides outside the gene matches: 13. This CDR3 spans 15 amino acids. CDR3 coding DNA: TGTGCCAGCAGGTCAGGACAGGGAGTCAAGTTTGGCTACACCTTC. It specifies CASRSGQGVKFGYTF.

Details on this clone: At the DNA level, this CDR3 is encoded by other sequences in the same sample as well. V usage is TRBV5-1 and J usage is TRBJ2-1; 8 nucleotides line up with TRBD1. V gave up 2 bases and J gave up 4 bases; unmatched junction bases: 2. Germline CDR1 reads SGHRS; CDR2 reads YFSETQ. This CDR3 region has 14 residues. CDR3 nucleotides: TGCGCCAGCAGCTTAGGACAGGGATACAATGAGCAGTTCTTC. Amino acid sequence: CASSLGQGYNEQFF.

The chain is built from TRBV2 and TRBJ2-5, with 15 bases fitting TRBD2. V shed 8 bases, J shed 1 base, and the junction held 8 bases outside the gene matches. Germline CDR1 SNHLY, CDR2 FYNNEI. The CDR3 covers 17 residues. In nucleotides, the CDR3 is TGTGCCAGCGTGGGACTAGCGGGGGGCCTGATCCAAGAGACCCAGTACTTC. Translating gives CASVGLAGGLIQETQYF.

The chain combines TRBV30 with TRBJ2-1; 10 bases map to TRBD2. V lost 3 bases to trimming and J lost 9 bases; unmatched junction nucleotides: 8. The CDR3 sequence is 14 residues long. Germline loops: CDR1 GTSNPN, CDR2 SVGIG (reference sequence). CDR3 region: CAWRQSGGAGEQFF. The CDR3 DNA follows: TGTGCCTGGAGGCAAAGCGGGGGGGCCGGTGAGCAGTTCTTC.

This CDR3 is CASSPRQGVSDTQYF. The CDR3 bases are TGTGCCAGCAGCCCCAGACAGGGGGTCTCAGATACGCAGTATTTT. The rearrangement uses TRBV5-4 and TRBJ2-3; TRBD1 matches at 9 bases. The CDR3 spans 15 residues. Germline lookup yields CDR1 SGHNT and CDR2 YYREEE (reference sequence). The J segment lost 4 bases and the V segment lost 4 bases, leaving 7 bases of the junction unmatched.

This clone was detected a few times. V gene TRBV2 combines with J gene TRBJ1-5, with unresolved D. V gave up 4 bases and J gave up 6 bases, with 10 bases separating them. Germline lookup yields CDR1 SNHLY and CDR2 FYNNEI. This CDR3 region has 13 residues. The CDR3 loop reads CASSVYDSQPQHF. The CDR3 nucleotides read TGTGCCAGCAGTGTTTACGACTCTCAGCCCCAGCATTTT.

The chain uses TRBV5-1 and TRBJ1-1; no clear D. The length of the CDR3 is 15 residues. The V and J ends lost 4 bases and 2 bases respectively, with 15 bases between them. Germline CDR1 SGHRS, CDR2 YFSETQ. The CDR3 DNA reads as TGCGCCAGCAGCCCTCTGGGAGTGGCCAACACTGAAGCTTTCTTT. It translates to CASSPLGVANTEAFF.

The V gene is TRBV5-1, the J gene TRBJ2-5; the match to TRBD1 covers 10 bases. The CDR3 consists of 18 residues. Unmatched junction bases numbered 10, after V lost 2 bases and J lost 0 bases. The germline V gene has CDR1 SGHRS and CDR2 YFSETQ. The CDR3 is CASSFSPSGQGYQETQYF. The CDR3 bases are TGCGCCAGCAGCTTTTCCCCTTCGGGACAGGGGTACCAAGAGACCCAGTACTTC.

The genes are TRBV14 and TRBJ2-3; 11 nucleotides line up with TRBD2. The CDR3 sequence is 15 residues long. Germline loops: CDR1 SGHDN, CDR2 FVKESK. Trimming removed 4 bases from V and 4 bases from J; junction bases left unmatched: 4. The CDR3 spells CASSLLAGGPDTQYF. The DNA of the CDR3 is TGTGCCAGCAGCCTCCTAGCGGGGGGCCCAGATACGCAGTATTTT.

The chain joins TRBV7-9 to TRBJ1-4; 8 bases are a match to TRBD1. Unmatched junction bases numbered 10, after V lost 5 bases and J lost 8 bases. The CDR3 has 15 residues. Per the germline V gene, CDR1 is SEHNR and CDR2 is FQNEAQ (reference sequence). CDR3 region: CASSPRTGRVEKLFF. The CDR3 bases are TGTGCCAGCAGCCCGAGGACAGGGAGGGTAGAAAAACTGTTTTTT.

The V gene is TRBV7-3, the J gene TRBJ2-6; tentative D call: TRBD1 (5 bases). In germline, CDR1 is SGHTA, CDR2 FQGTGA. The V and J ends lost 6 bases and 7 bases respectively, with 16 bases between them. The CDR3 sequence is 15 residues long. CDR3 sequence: CASSLGANGANVLTF. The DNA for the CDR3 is TGTGCCAGCAGTTTAGGGGCAAATGGAGCCAACGTCCTGACTTTC.

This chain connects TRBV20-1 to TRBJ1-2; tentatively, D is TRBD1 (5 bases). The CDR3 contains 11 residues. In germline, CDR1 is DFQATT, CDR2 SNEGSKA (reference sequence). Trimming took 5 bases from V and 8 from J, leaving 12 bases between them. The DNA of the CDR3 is TGCAGTGCTCGACCAGGGTTCGGCTACACCTTC. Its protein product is CSARPGFGYTF.

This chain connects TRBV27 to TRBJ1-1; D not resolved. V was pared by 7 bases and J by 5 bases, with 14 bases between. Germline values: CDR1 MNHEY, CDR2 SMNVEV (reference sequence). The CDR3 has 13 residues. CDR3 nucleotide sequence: TGTGCCAGCACCCAAGGACGAGGGACTGAAGCTTTCTTT. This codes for CASTQGRGTEAFF.

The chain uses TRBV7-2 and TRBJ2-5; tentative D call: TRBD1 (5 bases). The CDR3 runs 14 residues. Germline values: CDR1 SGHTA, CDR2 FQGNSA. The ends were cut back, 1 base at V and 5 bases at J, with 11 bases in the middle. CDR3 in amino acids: CASSLVGAMETQYF. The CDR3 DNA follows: TGTGCCAGCAGCTTAGTAGGGGCTATGGAGACCCAGTACTTC.

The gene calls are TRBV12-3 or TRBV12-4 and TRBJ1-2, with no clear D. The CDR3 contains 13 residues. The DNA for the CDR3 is TGTGCTCGGGAGGTTGAGAAGCTCTATGGCTACACCTTC. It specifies CAREVEKLYGYTF.

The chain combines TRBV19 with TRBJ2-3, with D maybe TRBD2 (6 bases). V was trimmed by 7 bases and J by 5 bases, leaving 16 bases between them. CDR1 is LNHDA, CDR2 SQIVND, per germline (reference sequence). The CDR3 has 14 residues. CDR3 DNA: TGTGCCAGTACACGGGTTGTGGGAGGAGATACGCAGTATTTT. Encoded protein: CASTRVVGGDTQYF.

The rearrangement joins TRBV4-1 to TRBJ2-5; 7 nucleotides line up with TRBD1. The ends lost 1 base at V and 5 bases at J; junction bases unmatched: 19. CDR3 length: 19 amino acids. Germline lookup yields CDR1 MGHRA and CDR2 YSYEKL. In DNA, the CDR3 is TGCGCCAGCAGCCAAGTCCCCTTAACCAGACAGGGCTCTCGGGAGACCCAGTACTTC. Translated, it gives CASSQVPLTRQGSRETQYF.

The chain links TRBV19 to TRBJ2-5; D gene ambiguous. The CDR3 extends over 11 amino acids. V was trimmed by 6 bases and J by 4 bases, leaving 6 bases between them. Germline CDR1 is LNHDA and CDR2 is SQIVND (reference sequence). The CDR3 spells CASSLAETQYF. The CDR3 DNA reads TGTGCCAGTAGCTTGGCAGAGACCCAGTACTTC.

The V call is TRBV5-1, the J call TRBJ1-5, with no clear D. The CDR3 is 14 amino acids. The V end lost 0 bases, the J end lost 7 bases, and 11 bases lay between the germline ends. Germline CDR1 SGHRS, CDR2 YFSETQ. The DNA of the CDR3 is TGCGCCAGCAGCTTGGACGGGGAGGGACAGCCCCAGCATTTT. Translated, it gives CASSLDGEGQPQHF.

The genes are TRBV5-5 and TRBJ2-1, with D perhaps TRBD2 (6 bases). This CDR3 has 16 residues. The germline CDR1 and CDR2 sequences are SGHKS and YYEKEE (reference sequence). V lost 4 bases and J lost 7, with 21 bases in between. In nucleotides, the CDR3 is TGTGCCAGCAGCCAGGGCGGGGCGAACCTTCCGAATGAGCAGTTCTTC. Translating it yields CASSQGGANLPNEQFF.

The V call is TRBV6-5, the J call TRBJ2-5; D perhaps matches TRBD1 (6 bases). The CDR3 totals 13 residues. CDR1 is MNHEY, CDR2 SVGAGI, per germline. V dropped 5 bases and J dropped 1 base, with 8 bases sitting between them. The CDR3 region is CASSTTGQETQYF. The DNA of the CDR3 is TGTGCCAGCAGTACGACAGGCCAAGAGACCCAGTACTTC.

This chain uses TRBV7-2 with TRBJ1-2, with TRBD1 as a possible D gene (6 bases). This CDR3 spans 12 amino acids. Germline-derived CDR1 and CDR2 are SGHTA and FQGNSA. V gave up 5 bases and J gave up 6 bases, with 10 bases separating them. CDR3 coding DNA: TGTGCCAGCAGCGCACGGACAGATGGCTACACCTTC. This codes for CASSARTDGYTF.